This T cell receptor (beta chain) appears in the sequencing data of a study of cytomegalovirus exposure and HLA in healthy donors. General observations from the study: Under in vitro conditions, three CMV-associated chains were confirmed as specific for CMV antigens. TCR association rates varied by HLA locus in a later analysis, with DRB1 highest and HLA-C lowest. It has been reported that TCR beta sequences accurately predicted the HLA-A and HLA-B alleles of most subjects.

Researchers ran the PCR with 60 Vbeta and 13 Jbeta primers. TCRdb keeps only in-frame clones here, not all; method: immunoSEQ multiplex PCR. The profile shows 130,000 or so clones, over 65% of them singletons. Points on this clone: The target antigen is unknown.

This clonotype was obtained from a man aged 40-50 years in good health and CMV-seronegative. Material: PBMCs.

CDR3 protein: CASSLVASGGHQETQYF. The CDR3 DNA reads TGTGCCAGCAGCTTAGTTGCTAGCGGGGGGCACCAAGAGACCCAGTACTTC. The V call is TRBV11-2, the J call TRBJ2-5, with TRBD2 identical over 11 bases. The CDR3 is 17 residues long. Germline CDR1 is SGHAT and CDR2 is FQNNGV. V lost 1 base to trimming and J lost 0 bases; unmatched junction nucleotides: 4.